Below, 14 T cell receptor beta chains from the same sample are listed, as sequenced in a study of low-dose radiotherapy and immunotherapy resistance in tumors. Using a constant-region primer together with a V-primer adapter, TCRs were subjected to roughly 18 PCR cycles of amplification. TCRdb ran MiXCR on the reads and lists one entry per CDR3 protein. Among some 52,000 distinct CDR3 sequences listed, approximately 33% were seen once. The time point denotes: after trial treatment. Treatment noted: LDRT plus nivolumab, ipilimumab, low-dose cyclophosphamide and aspirin (RACIN trial). The sequencing here drew on PBMCs, taken after low-dose radiotherapy plus immunotherapy. All receptors derive from a male donor with rectosigmoid adenocarcinoma.

This chain uses TRBV27 with TRBJ2-7; 8 nucleotides agree with TRBD1. Per the germline V gene, CDR1 is MNHEY and CDR2 is SMNVEV (reference sequence). The CDR3 loop spans 17 amino acids. V gave up 2 bases and J gave up 2 bases; unmatched junction bases: 11. CDR3 DNA sequence: TGTGCCAGCAGTTTACTAGCCCTCGGGACAGGAACCTACGAGCAGTACTTC. It codes for CASSLLALGTGTYEQYF.

The V gene is TRBV6-1, the J gene TRBJ2-7; TRBD1 is a possible D gene (6 bases). V was trimmed by 8 bases and J by 0 bases, leaving 14 bases between them. The CDR3 extends over 14 amino acids. Germline CDR1 and CDR2: MNHNS and SASEGT. The CDR3 nucleotides are TGTGCCAGCTGTCGGCAGGGGAGCTCCTACGAGCAGTACTTC. It yields the protein CASCRQGSSYEQYF.

V usage is TRBV5-4 and J usage is TRBJ2-5, with a tentative D call TRBD1 (6 bases). The CDR3 has 15 amino acids. CDR1 is SGHNT and CDR2 is YYREEE in the germline V gene (reference sequence). Trimming took 5 bases from V and 7 from J, leaving 21 bases between them. CDR3 DNA sequence: TGTGCCAGCAGAGGGGGACCGGGCCCTGAAGGGACCCAGTACTTC. Translation: CASRGGPGPEGTQYF.

CDR3 protein: CASSSEQGLSYNSPLHF. CDR3 sequence (DNA): TGTGCCAGCAGCTCGGAGCAGGGTCTCTCCTATAATTCACCCCTCCACTTT. This chain uses TRBV7-2 with TRBJ1-6; TRBD1 is a possible D gene (5 bases). This CDR3 contains 17 residues. Looked up from germline, CDR1 is SGHTA and CDR2 is FQGNSA. Trimming pared 4 bases from V and 0 bases from J, leaving 13 bases between. Variable domain in full (rest from reference TRBV7-2 and TRBJ1-6): GAGVSQSPSNKVTEKGKDVELRCDPISGHTALYWYRQSLGQGLEFLIYFQGNSAPDKSGLPSDRFSAERTGGSVSTLTIQRTQQEDSAVYLCASSSEQGLSYNSPLHFGNGTRLTVT.

In this sample, this clonotype turned up many times. The chain uses TRBV6-2 or TRBV6-3 and TRBJ2-7; the match to TRBD1 covers 9 bases. CDR1 is MNHEY, CDR2 SVGEGT, per germline. Trimming cost V 3 bases and J 5 bases; bases outside gene matches: 8. The CDR3 consists of 15 residues. The CDR3 spells CASSYPDRGVHEQYF. In DNA form, the CDR3 reads TGTGCCAGCAGTTATCCGGACAGGGGAGTCCACGAGCAGTACTTC.

This clonotype has ten or more counts. The CDR3 sequence: CASSSPGRGATNEQFF. The CDR3 DNA follows: TGTGCCAGCAGCTCCCCGGGGCGGGGGGCGACCAATGAGCAGTTCTTC. V is TRBV5-6 and J is TRBJ2-1, with 8 bases fitting TRBD2. Germline-derived CDR1 and CDR2 are SGHDT and YYEEEE. Trimming took 3 bases from V and 6 from J; bases not matched to a gene: 11. The CDR3 is 16 amino acids.

At least ten counts were recorded for this clonotype. The rearrangement uses TRBV4-2 and TRBJ2-3; the match to TRBD2 covers 12 bases. CDR3 size: 21 residues. J lost 0 bases, V lost 2 bases, and 15 bases had no gene match. The germline V gene has CDR1 LGHNA and CDR2 YNFKEQ. CDR3 DNA: TGTGCCAGCAGCCAACACACTAGCGGGGGGCCAACCGGAACTAGCACAGATACGCAGTATTTT. It is translated as CASSQHTSGGPTGTSTDTQYF.

This clonotype is medium-sized. This chain connects TRBV28 to TRBJ2-7; possibly TRBD2 for D (5 bases). The CDR3 runs 14 residues. Germline V gives CDR1 MDHEN, CDR2 SYDVKM. V lost 5 bases to trimming and J lost 4 bases, with 15 bases between them. CDR3 sequence reads: CASSRTGEIYEQYF. In DNA, the CDR3 is TGTGCCAGCAGTCGCACCGGGGAAATTTACGAGCAGTACTTC.

There are many counts of this clonotype. The gene calls are TRBV6-2 or TRBV6-3 and TRBJ2-7; TRBD1 aligns across 9 bases. CDR3 length: 14 residues. Germline values: CDR1 MNHEY, CDR2 SVGEGT. Trimming removed 8 bases from V and 3 bases from J; junction bases left unmatched: 8. CDR3 amino acids: CASGRTGVNYEQYF. The CDR3 nucleotides are TGTGCCAGCGGTAGGACAGGGGTCAACTACGAGCAGTACTTC.

This clonotype was recorded a few times. The chain recombines TRBV5-6 with TRBJ2-1; TRBD2 matches at 10 bases. Germline values: CDR1 SGHDT, CDR2 YYEEEE. This CDR3 has 17 amino acids. V shed 4 bases and J 0 bases; nucleotides not matched to a gene: 7. CDR3 coding DNA: TGTGCCAGCAGCCCTAGGACTAGCGGCAGCTCCTACAATGAGCAGTTCTTC. Translation: CASSPRTSGSSYNEQFF. Full variable domain (outside the CDR3, taken from reference TRBV5-6 and TRBJ2-1): DAGVTQSPTHLIKTRGQQVTLRCSPKSGHDTVSWYQQALGQGPQFIFQYYEEEERQRGNFPDRFSGHQFPNYSSELNVNALLLGDSALYLCASSPRTSGSSYNEQFFGPGTRLTVL.

V usage is TRBV2 and J usage is TRBJ2-7; D not resolved. Looked up from germline, CDR1 is SNHLY and CDR2 is FYNNEI. Trimming shortened V by 5 bases and J by 4 bases, and 12 bases separated the two germline ends. CDR3 size: 13 residues. CDR3 DNA sequence: TGTGCCAGCAGTCAAAGGTCGGTGTACGAGCAGTACTTC. It translates to CASSQRSVYEQYF.

The chain joins TRBV5-6 to TRBJ1-6, with D possibly being TRBD1 (5 bases). Germline CDR1 SGHDT, CDR2 YYEEEE. Trimming stripped 0 bases from V and 5 bases from J, with 9 bases between. The CDR3 is made up of 15 amino acids. CDR3: CASSLARGHNSPLHF. The CDR3 nucleotides are TGTGCCAGCAGCTTGGCCCGGGGACATAATTCACCCCTCCACTTT.

This clonotype was observed at least ten times. The chain has TRBV4-2 and TRBJ2-1; D is unresolved. Per the germline V gene, CDR1 is LGHNA and CDR2 is YNFKEQ. Trimming cost V 4 bases and J 6 bases, with 7 bases left between them. The CDR3 consists of 12 residues. CDR3 sequence (DNA): TGTGCCAGCAGCCCCGAAGGCAATGAGCAGTTCTTC. It encodes CASSPEGNEQFF.

This clonotype was seen at least ten times. The gene calls are TRBV7-3 and TRBJ1-6; 7 bases line up with TRBD1. CDR1 is SGHTA and CDR2 is FQGTGA in the germline V gene. Unmatched junction bases numbered 4, after V lost 4 bases and J lost 7 bases. This CDR3 is 14 amino acids long. Here the CDR3 DNA reads TGTGCCAGCAGCTACGGACAGGAAAATTCACCCCTCCACTTT. Amino acid sequence: CASSYGQENSPLHF.